The present TCR beta chain was sequenced within a study of T cell responses to AZD1222 COVID-19 vaccine. Trimming pared 4 bases from V and 1 base from J, leaving 11 bases between. The CDR3 covers 15 residues. Germline CDR1 is MNHEY and CDR2 is SVGAGI. TCRdb's copy holds only in-frame clones and misses some; the assay was immunoSEQ multiplex PCR. Counted here are over 120,000 clones, around 84% occurring once; the ten biggest clones make up over 4.5%. Sequences were derived from peripheral blood, sampled 28 days after the second AZD1222 dose. The clonotype comes from an adult who received the AZD1222 COVID-19 vaccine. The rearrangement links TRBV6-5 to TRBJ1-3; D may be TRBD1 (5 bases). The CDR3 loop reads CASSSRGLSGNTIYF. CDR3 in DNA: TGTGCCAGCAGTTCTAGGGGTTTGTCTGGAAACACCATATATTTT.